One sample yielded the 4 T cell receptor delta chains listed below, sequenced in a study of delta chain sequences of gamma delta T cells. TCRdb re-called the PCR reads with CATT. This sample carries thousands of delta-chain clones, 55% to 65% of them seen once, and the ten largest clones take 58%. Sequencing was performed on a tumor sample. Receptor source: a human donor with breast cancer.

This chain uses TRDV2 with TRDJ1; possible D gene TRDD3, 6 bases. The CDR3 totals 20 residues. The V gene lost 0 bases and the J gene lost 0 bases, with 25 bases spanning the gap. Germline V gene lookup returns CDR1 GEAIGNYY and CDR2 EKD. CDR3 loop: CACDTVARGGERHDTDKLIF. In DNA, the CDR3 is TGTGCCTGTGACACCGTGGCAAGGGGGGGGGAGCGGCATGACACCGATAAACTCATCTTT.

This clone showed up just a few times. A far larger clone is a single base away, which makes a read error likely. Distinct nucleotide sequences in the sample also encode this CDR3. The rearrangement links TRDV2 to TRDJ1, with 9 bases that match TRDD3. The CDR3 spans 17 residues. In germline, CDR1 is GEAIGNYY, CDR2 EKD. For the CDR3, the DNA is TGTGCCTGTGACACTCTACTGGGGGAACGGTACACAGATAAACTCATCTTT. Its translation: CACDTLLGERYTDKLIF.

A remark on this clone: A much larger clone is a single base away; this may be a read error. The sample contains more than one DNA sequence encoding this CDR3. The chain couples TRDV2 to TRDJ1; the match to TRDD3 covers 10 bases. V was pared by 1 base and J by 5 bases, with 24 bases of the junction left unmatched. Germline V lookup: CDR1 GEAIGNYY, CDR2 EKD. The CDR3 covers 21 residues. The CDR3, as DNA: TGTGCCTGTGACACTGTCTCTGGTTTTTTCGGGGGGATACGCTCCACAGATAAACTCATCTTT. Its protein product is CACDTVSGFFGGIRSTDKLIF.

As concerns this clone: At one end, the junction sequence differs from germline, possibly due to a read error. V usage is TRDV2 and J usage is TRDJ1; D unclear. From germline, CDR1 is GEAIGNYY and CDR2 EKD. The CDR3 has 20 amino acids. The CDR3 protein is CACDTVSREGDRAYTGKIIF. CDR3 bases: TGTGCCTGTGACACCGTGTCAAGGGAGGGAGACCGAGCTTACACCGGAAAAATCATTTTT.